This T cell receptor (beta chain) was sequenced for a study of blood T cell repertoires in COVID-19. Study details: The origin of the acute and convalescent COVID-19 samples was the United States, Italy and Spain. PBMCs, B-cell-depleted T cells, or T cells provided the cDNA or gDNA that made up the material.

The V end was cut by 5 bases, the J end by 2 bases, with 21 bases between. The CDR3 sequence is 17 residues long. From germline, CDR1 is SGHTA and CDR2 FQGNSA. As processed by the authors: How many nucleated cells were present was estimated from reference gene primer amplification. Clones were sequenced by immunoSEQ multiplex PCR, and TCRdb holds only the in-frame ones, with some missing. Clone size and the V and J calls come from that table; the DNA yielded D and trimming. The data show about 59,000 clones, less than 75% seen once. The receptor was derived from a woman aged 70-85 years with acute or convalescent COVID-19. The sequencing sample was made of peripheral blood. The chain couples TRBV7-2 to TRBJ1-2, with a possible D match to TRBD1 (5 bases). The CDR3 nucleotides are TGTGCCAGCAGCCCCTTTAGGGGCGGCAGGGCCAACTATGGCTACACCTTC. Amino acid sequence: CASSPFRGGRANYGYTF.